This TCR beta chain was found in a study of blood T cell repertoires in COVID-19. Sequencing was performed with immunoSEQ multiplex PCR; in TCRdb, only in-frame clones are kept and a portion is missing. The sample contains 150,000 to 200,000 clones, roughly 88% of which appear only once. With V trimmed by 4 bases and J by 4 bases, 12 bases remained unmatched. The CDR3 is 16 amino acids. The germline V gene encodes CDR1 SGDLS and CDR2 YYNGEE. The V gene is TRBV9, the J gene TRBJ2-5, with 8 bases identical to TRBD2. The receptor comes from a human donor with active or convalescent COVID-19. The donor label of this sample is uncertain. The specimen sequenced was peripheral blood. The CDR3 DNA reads TGTGCCAGCAGCACCTCCTTGGGACTAGGGGGAGAGACCCAGTACTTC. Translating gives CASSTSLGLGGETQYF. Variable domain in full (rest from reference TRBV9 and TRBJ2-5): DSGVTQTPKHLITATGQRVTLRCSPRSGDLSVYWYQQSLDQGLQFLIQYYNGEERAKGNILERFSAQQFPDLHSELNLSSLELGDSALYFCASSTSLGLGGETQYFGPGTRLLVL.